The source of this T cell receptor (beta chain) is a study of blood T cell repertoires in COVID-19. Study-wide background: Specimens from acute and convalescent COVID-19 originated in the United States, Italy and Spain. From T cells, B-cell-depleted T cells, or PBMCs came the material, which was cDNA or gDNA.

In the original processing: Amplifying reference gene primers gave estimates of nucleated cell counts. Assay used: immunoSEQ multiplex PCR; TCRdb lists only in-frame clones, some missing. The V and J calls and the clone size are those of that table, but D and trimming were determined from the DNA. The table lists some 250,000 clones, roughly nine tenths of them singletons, with 6.2% in the top ten. The CDR3 loop spans 14 amino acids. Germline V gene lookup returns CDR1 SEHNR and CDR2 FQNEAQ (reference sequence). With V trimmed by 6 bases and J by 4 bases, 7 bases remained unmatched. In this sample, this clone turned up a few times.

The sample was peripheral blood. The sequence came from a man in his 60s with acute or convalescent COVID-19. The chain recombines TRBV7-9 with TRBJ1-1; 8 nucleotides match TRBD1. The CDR3 sequence: CASRTTGEATEAFF. The CDR3, as DNA: TGTGCCAGCAGGACGACAGGGGAGGCCACTGAAGCTTTCTTT. The full variable domain, with the rest looked up from reference TRBV7-9 and TRBJ1-1, is DTGVSQNPRHKITKRGQNVTFRCDPISEHNRLYWYRQTLGQGPEFLTYFQNEAQLEKSRLLSDRFSAERPKGSFSTLEIQRTEQGDSAMYLCASRTTGEATEAFFGQGTRLTVV.